The TCR beta chain described here comes from a study of T cell clonality in common variable immunodeficiency. Findings and caveats of the study: Links between repertoire features and CVID complications were heterogeneity-limited. Reportedly, TCR beta sequences from common variable immunodeficiency showed fewer deletions and N-nucleotide insertions. TCRbeta clonality was increased in CVID versus healthy controls.

Trimming removed 5 bases from V and 9 bases from J, with 17 bases in between. Looked up from germline, CDR1 is DFQATT and CDR2 is SNEGSKA (reference sequence). CDR3 length: 13 residues. Sequencing input was equivalent genomic DNA from CVID and controls. The repertoire was sequenced with immunoSEQ multiplex PCR; TCRdb's copy has only in-frame clones and lacks some. The sample holds roughly 38,000 clones, and no clone turns up only once. This clone was recorded many times. The antigen remains unidentified. The CDR3 extends 3 residues past the end of the read, so its final part is completed from the germline J gene.

This TCR was sampled from a person aged 18-70 years in good health. Sequencing used peripheral blood mononuclear cells. The chain links TRBV20-1 to TRBJ1-5; D gene uncertain. CDR3 residues: CSARPQAAGPQHF. The sequenced part of the CDR3 DNA is TGCAGTGCTCGGCCCCAGGCGGCGGGGCCC.